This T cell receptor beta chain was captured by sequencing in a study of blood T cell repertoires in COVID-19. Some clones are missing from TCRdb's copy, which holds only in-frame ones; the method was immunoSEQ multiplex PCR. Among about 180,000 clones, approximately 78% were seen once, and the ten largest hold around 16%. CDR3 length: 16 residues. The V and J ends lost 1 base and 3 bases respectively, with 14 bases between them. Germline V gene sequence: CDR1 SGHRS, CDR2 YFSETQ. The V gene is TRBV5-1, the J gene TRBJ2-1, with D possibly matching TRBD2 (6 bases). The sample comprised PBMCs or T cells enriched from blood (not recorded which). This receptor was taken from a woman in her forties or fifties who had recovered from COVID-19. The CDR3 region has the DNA TGCGCCAGCAGCTTGTTGGAGGGCCGTGGCTACAATGAGCAGTTCTTC. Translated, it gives CASSLLEGRGYNEQFF.